Sequencing of this T cell receptor (beta chain) was carried out in a study of blood T cell repertoires in COVID-19 (dated by TCRdb to 2018 to 2020). Background on the whole study: Samples from collaborators originated in the United States, Italy and Spain and spanned both the acute and convalescent phases of COVID-19. The prospective study material was composed of cDNA or gDNA derived from T cells, B-cell-depleted T cells, or PBMCs. Deeply sampled blood TCRbeta repertoires from subjects exposed to, actively infected with, or recovered from COVID-19 were included in the dataset. The repertoires were released in a freely available public database meant as a resource for research on the immune response to SARS-CoV-2. Samples came from the ongoing ImmuneRACE study (first 160 participants) plus 1,254 subjects from 6 global collaborators. A de-identified subject ID, COVID-19 status, age in years and sex were almost always included in the sample metadata. Where HLA class I and class II types were available, the types were taken from metadata supplied by the sample provider, not from assay-based typing. The paper's findings and limits, for the study overall: How much clinical and demographic metadata was included differed by source and by participant, and the metadata was provided uncurated.

As for this clone: The antigen it recognizes is unknown. Base-call qualities are not available, and no considerably larger clone is one nucleotide away.

The germline V gene yields SGDLS for CDR1 and YYNGEE for CDR2. V drops 0 bases and J drops 3 bases, leaving 7 bases in between. The CDR3, cysteine through phenylalanine, is 14 amino acids long. Only the CDR3 part of the read is kept: 42 bases, read in frame from the first base. The collaborating institutions used their own protocols to collect whole blood in K2EDTA tubes. Collaborator samples were shipped for TCRbeta analysis as frozen whole blood, isolated PBMCs, or DNA extracted from either sample type. TCRbeta CDR3 regions were amplified from genomic DNA using the immunoSEQ Assay, a bias-controlled multiplex PCR. As for how the authors treated the data: Nucleated cell counts per sample were estimated from amplification of reference gene primers within the assay. To quantify the absolute abundance of each unique TCRbeta CDR3 rearrangement, sequence reads were collapsed and filtered. For each sample, productive Simpson clonality was calculated by taking the square root of Simpson's diversity index across productive rearrangements. TCRdb holds this immuneACCESS table with in-frame rearrangements only. Some clones are missing; in checked studies, unresolved V genes explain under half, and the rest has no known cause. That table gives V, J and clone size, and the DNA gave D and trimming. The sample table shows about 87,000 clones, and approximately 86% are seen once. Around 5% of the sample is in the top ten clones.

The sample consisted of peripheral blood. This sequence originates from a man aged 35 to 55 with acute or convalescent COVID-19. The rearrangement joined TRBV9 to TRBJ1-3, with the D gene too uncertain to name. The CDR3 sequence is CASSVAGSGNTIYF. The base sequence is TGTGCCAGCAGCGTAGCCGGGAGTGGAAACACCATATATTTT.